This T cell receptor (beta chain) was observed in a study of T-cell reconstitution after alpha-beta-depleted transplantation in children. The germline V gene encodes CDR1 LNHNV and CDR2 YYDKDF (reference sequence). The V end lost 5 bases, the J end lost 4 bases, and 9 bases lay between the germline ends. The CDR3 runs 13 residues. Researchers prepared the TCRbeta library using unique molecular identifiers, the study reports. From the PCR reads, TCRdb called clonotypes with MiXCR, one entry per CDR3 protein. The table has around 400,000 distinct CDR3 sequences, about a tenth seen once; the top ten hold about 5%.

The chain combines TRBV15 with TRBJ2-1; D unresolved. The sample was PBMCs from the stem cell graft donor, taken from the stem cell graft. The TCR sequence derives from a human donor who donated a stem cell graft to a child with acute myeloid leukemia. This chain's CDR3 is CATSERAYNEQFF. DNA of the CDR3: TGTGCCACCAGCGAAAGGGCTTACAATGAGCAGTTCTTC.